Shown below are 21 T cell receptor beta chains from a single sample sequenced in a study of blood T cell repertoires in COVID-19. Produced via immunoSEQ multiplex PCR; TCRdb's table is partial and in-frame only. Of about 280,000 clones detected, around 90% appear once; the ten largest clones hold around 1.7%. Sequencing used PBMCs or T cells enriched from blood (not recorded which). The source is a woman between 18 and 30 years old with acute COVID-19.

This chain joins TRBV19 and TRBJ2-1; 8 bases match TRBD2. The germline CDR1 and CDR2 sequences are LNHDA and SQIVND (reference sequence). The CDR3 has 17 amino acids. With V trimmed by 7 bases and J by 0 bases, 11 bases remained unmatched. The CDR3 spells CASTSGVAGSSYNEQFF. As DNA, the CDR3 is TGTGCCAGTACGTCAGGGGTAGCGGGAAGCTCCTACAATGAGCAGTTCTTC.

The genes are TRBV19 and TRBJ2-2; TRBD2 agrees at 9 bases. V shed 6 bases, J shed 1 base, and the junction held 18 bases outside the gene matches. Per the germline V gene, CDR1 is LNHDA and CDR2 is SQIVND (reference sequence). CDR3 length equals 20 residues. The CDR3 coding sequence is TGTGCCAGTAGGTCCTCTGGGAGCGGGAGGAAAAGGGAGAACACCGGGGAGCTGTTTTTT. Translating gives CASRSSGSGRKRENTGELFF.

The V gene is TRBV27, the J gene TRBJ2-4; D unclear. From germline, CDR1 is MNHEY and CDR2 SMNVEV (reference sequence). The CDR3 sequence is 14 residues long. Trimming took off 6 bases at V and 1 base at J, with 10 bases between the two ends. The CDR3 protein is CASSNTRAKNIQYF. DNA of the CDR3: TGTGCCAGCAGCAATACCAGGGCCAAAAACATTCAGTACTTC.

The DNA of the CDR3 is TGTGCCAGCTCACCGGGTATGGAGCGCGGGAACACCGGGGAGCTGTTTTTT. Translating it yields CASSPGMERGNTGELFF. V usage is TRBV18 and J usage is TRBJ2-2; unclear D gene. This CDR3 has 17 amino acids. Trimming removed 3 bases at V and 1 base at J, with 15 bases between. CDR1 is KGHSH, CDR2 LQKENI, per germline.

CDR3 residues: CASSPDLAGGDREQFF. The CDR3 DNA reads TGCGCCAGCTCCCCCGATTTAGCGGGAGGAGACCGGGAGCAGTTCTTC. V gene TRBV5-1 combines with J gene TRBJ2-1; 10 positions match TRBD2. V was pared by 7 bases and J by 10 bases, with 17 bases of the junction left unmatched. CDR1 SGHRS and CDR2 YFSETQ come from the germline V gene. This CDR3 spans 16 amino acids.

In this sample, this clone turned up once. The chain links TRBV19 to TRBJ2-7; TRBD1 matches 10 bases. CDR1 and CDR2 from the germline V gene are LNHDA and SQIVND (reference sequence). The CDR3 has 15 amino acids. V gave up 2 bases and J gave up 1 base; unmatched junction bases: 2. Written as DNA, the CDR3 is TGTGCCAGTAGTATACGGGGACAGGGGTCCTACGAGCAGTACTTC. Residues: CASSIRGQGSYEQYF.

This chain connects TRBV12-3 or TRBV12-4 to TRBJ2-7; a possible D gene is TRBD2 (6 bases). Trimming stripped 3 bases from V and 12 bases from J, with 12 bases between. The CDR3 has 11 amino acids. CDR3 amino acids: CASSFSGYMYF. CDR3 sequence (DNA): TGTGCCAGCAGTTTTAGCGGCTACATGTACTTC.

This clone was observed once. CDR3 amino acids: CASSLGLADSGANVLTF. The DNA of the CDR3 is TGCGCCAGCAGCCTGGGACTAGCGGACTCTGGGGCCAACGTCCTGACTTTC. This chain connects TRBV5-1 to TRBJ2-6; 11 nucleotides match TRBD2. The J segment lost 0 bases and the V segment lost 4 bases, leaving 3 bases of the junction unmatched. The CDR3 loop spans 17 amino acids. Germline values: CDR1 SGHRS, CDR2 YFSETQ.

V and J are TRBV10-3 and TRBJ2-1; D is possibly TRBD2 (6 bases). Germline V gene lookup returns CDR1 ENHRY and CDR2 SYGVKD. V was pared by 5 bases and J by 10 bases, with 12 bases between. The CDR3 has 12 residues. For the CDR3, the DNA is TGTGCCATCAGTTCGACTAGTCTGGAGCAGTTCTTC. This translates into CAISSTSLEQFF.

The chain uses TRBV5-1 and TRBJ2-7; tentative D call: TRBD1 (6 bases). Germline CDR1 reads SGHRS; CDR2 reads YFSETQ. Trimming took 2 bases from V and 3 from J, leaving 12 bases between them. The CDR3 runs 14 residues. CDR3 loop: CASSLGGSLYEQYF. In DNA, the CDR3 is TGCGCCAGCAGCTTAGGGGGTTCCCTCTACGAGCAGTACTTC.

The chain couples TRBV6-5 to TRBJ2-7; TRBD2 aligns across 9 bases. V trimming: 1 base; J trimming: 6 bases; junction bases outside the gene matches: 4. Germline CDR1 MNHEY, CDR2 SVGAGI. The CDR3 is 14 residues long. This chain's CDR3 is CASSYFISGSEQYF. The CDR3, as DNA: TGTGCCAGCAGTTACTTCATTAGCGGGAGCGAGCAGTACTTC.

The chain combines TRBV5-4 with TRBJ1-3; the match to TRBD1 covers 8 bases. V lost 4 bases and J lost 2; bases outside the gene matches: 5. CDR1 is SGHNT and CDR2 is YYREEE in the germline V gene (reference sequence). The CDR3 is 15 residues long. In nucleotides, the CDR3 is TGTGCCAGCAGCCAACGACAGGGGACTGGAAACACCATATATTTT. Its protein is CASSQRQGTGNTIYF. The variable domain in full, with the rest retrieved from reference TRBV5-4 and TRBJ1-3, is ETGVTQSPTHLIKTRGQQVTLRCSSQSGHNTVSWYQQALGQGPQFIFQYYREEENGRGNFPPRFSGLQFPNYSSELNVNALELDDSALYLCASSQRQGTGNTIYFGEGSWLTVV.

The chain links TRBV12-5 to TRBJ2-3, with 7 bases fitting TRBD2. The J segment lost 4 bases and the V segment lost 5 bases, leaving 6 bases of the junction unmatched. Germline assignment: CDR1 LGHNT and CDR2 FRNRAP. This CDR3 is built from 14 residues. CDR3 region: CASGPSGNADTQYF. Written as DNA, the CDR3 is TGTGCTAGTGGTCCGAGCGGGAACGCAGATACGCAGTATTTT.

DNA of the CDR3: TGTGCCAGCAGCTTAGACGGGAGCTGGAATGAGCAGTTCTTC. Translated, it gives CASSLDGSWNEQFF. The chain employs TRBV7-9 and TRBJ2-1; a possible D gene is TRBD2 (6 bases). The CDR3 has 14 amino acids. Germline V gene data show CDR1 as SEHNR and CDR2 as FQNEAQ (reference sequence). Trimming removed 1 base from V and 7 bases from J, with 11 bases in between.

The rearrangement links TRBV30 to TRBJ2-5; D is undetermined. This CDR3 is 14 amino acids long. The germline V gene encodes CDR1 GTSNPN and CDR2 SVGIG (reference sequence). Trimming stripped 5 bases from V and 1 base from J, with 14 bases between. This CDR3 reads CAWALGGFQETQYF. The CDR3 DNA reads TGTGCCTGGGCCCTCGGCGGATTCCAAGAGACCCAGTACTTC.

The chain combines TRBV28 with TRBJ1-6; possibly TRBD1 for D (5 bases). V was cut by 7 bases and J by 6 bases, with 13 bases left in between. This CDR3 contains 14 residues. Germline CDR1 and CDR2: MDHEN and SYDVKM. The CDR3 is CASKRGGGNSPLHF. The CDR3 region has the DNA TGTGCCAGCAAAAGGGGCGGGGGTAATTCACCCCTCCACTTT. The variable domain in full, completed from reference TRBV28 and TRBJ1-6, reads DVKVTQSSRYLVKRTGEKVFLECVQDMDHENMFWYRQDPGLGLRLIYFSYDVKMKEKGDIPEGYSVSREKKERFSLILESASTNQTSMYLCASKRGGGNSPLHFGNGTRLTVT.

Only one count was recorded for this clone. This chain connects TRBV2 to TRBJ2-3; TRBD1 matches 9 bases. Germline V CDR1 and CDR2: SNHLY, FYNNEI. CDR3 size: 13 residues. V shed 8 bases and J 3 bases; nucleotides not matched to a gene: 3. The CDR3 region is CASGTGRTDTQYF. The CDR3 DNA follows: TGTGCCAGCGGGACAGGGAGGACAGATACGCAGTATTTT.

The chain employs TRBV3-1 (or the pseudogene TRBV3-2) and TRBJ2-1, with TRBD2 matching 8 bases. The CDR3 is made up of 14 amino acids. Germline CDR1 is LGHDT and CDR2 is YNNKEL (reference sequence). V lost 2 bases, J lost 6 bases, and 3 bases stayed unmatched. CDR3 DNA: TGTGCCAGCAGCCAATGGACTAGCCCCAATGAGCAGTTCTTC. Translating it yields CASSQWTSPNEQFF.

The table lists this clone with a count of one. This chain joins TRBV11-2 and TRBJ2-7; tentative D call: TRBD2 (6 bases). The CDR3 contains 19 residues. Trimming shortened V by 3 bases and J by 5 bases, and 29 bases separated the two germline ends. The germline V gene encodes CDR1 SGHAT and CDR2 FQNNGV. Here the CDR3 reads CASSFFFGQILLGGDEQYF. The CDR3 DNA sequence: TGTGCCAGCAGCTTTTTTTTTGGACAAATCCTCCTGGGGGGTGACGAGCAGTACTTC.

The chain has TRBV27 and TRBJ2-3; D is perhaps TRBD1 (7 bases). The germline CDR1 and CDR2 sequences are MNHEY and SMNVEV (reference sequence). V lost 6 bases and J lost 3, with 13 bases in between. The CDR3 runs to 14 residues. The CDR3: CASRYQGGTDTQYF. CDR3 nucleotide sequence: TGTGCCAGCAGGTACCAGGGGGGTACAGATACGCAGTATTTT.

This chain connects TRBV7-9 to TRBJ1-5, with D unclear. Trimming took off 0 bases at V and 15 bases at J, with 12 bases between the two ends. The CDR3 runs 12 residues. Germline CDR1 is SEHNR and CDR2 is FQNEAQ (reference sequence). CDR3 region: CASSLATGMWHF. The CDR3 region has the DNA TGTGCCAGCAGCTTAGCTACGGGTATGTGGCATTTT.